The 24 T cell receptor beta chains given below trace back to one sample, sequenced in a study of blood T cells in healthy people across ages. Primed by a sample-barcoded 5' primer and a J-beta primer mix, a second PCR proceeded for 7 to 11 cycles. TCRdb analysed the 5' RACE reads with MiXCR anew, one entry per CDR3 protein. The sample lists 1,800,000 or so distinct CDR3 sequences, approximately 39% occurring once. The sequenced material came from blood. The receptors were sampled from a human donor in good health.

The chain carries TRBV4-2 and TRBJ1-5; 8 bases fit TRBD1. The V and J ends lost 6 bases and 5 bases, in that order; junction bases with no gene match: 12. The V gene's germline CDR1 is LGHNA and CDR2 YNFKEQ. The CDR3 is 16 amino acids. CDR3 loop: CASSQPSGQGYQPQHF. The CDR3 region has the DNA TGTGCCAGCAGTCAACCGTCAGGACAGGGATATCAGCCCCAGCATTTT.

This clonotype was seen a few times. The chain links TRBV6-2 or TRBV6-3 to TRBJ2-5; D gene ambiguous. Matching the DNA end better, TRBJ2-7 makes the J call doubtful. CDR1 is MNHEY, CDR2 SVGEGT, per germline. CDR3 length: 14 amino acids. The CDR3 DNA is TGTGCCAGCAGCCTTCTTAAAGGGCCCCACGAGCAGTACTTC. Amino acid sequence: CASSLLKGPHEQYF.

The chain employs TRBV20-1 and TRBJ1-2, with 7 bases lining up with TRBD1. V lost 6 bases, J lost 4 bases, and 5 bases stayed unmatched. Germline CDR1 reads DFQATT; CDR2 reads SNEGSKA (reference sequence). The CDR3 runs to 12 residues. The CDR3 region is CSARSGGYGYTF. The CDR3, as DNA: TGCAGTGCACGCTCAGGGGGCTATGGCTACACCTTC.

V is TRBV4-3 and J is TRBJ2-7; perhaps TRBD2 as D (6 bases). The germline V gene encodes CDR1 LGHNA and CDR2 YSLEER. V gave up 1 base and J gave up 6 bases, with 16 bases separating them. CDR3 length equals 15 residues. As DNA, the CDR3 is TGCGCCAGCAGCCAAGTTACGGGCAGGGAGGCCGAGCAGTACTTC. Its protein product is CASSQVTGREAEQYF.

This chain uses TRBV4-3 with TRBJ1-6, with 7 bases fitting TRBD1. The CDR3 sequence is 17 residues long. V lost 0 bases, J lost 8 bases, and 10 bases stayed unmatched. Germline assignment: CDR1 LGHNA and CDR2 YSLEER. The CDR3, as DNA: TGCGCCAGCAGCCAAGAAGGGGGCCGGCAAGGAGATTCACCCCTCCACTTT. It is translated as CASSQEGGRQGDSPLHF.

The count of this clonotype is one. The V and J genes are TRBV24-1 and TRBJ2-5, with TRBD1 identical over 8 bases. CDR3 length: 13 amino acids. CDR1 KGHDR and CDR2 SFDVKD come from the germline V gene. V trimming: 4 bases; J trimming: 11 bases; junction bases outside the gene matches: 8. As DNA, the CDR3 is TGTGCCACCAGTGACCAATCCGGGACAGGTCAGTACTTC. This translates into CATSDQSGTGQYF.

The genes are TRBV20-1 and TRBJ2-7; a possible D gene is TRBD1 (5 bases). Trimming took off 4 bases at V and 5 bases at J, with 18 bases between the two ends. Per the germline V gene, CDR1 is DFQATT and CDR2 is SNEGSKA (reference sequence). CDR3 length equals 14 residues. For the CDR3, the DNA is TGCAGTGCTAACCGACAGCAAGTTATGGACGAGCAGTACTTC. Translating gives CSANRQQVMDEQYF.

This clonotype has a single count. The chain couples TRBV20-1 to TRBJ1-2, with D hard to call. From germline, CDR1 is DFQATT and CDR2 SNEGSKA (reference sequence). The length of the CDR3 is 10 residues. V was cut by 8 bases and J by 2 bases, with 6 bases left in between. The CDR3 DNA reads TGCAGTTCAGAAAACTATGGCTACACCTTC. It codes for CSSENYGYTF.

The genes are TRBV7-9 and TRBJ2-1; D not resolved. Per the germline V gene, CDR1 is SEHNR and CDR2 is FQNEAQ (reference sequence). The ends were cut back, 2 bases at V and 7 bases at J, with 9 bases in the middle. The CDR3 is made up of 13 amino acids. CDR3 amino acids: CASSLLPDNEQFF. The CDR3 region has the DNA TGTGCCAGCAGCTTATTACCGGATAATGAGCAGTTCTTC. The full variable domain, completed using reference TRBV7-9 and TRBJ2-1, is DTGVSQNPRHKITKRGQNVTFRCDPISEHNRLYWYRQTLGQGPEFLTYFQNEAQLEKSRLLSDRFSAERPKGSFSTLEIQRTEQGDSAMYLCASSLLPDNEQFFGPGTRLTVL.

This clonotype was counted once. The chain uses TRBV29-1 and TRBJ1-2; unclear D gene. CDR1 is SQVTM, CDR2 ANQGSEA, per germline. The CDR3 is made up of 12 amino acids. V was cut by 5 bases and J by 6 bases, with 13 bases left in between. The CDR3 is CSVPPGPNGYTF. In DNA form, the CDR3 reads TGCAGCGTTCCTCCTGGGCCGAATGGCTACACCTTC.

V gene TRBV6-1 combines with J gene TRBJ1-2; D remains ambiguous. The CDR3 has 12 residues. From germline, CDR1 is MNHNS and CDR2 SASEGT. V was shortened by 5 bases and J by 5 bases, with 9 bases between the two germline ends. The CDR3 coding sequence is TGTGCCAGCAGTAACGACATGTATGGCTACACCTTC. This sequence encodes CASSNDMYGYTF.

V is TRBV7-9 and J is TRBJ2-7; perhaps TRBD1 as D (6 bases). Per the germline V gene, CDR1 is SEHNR and CDR2 is FQNEAQ (reference sequence). The CDR3 spans 14 residues. The V end was cut by 7 bases, the J end by 2 bases, with 15 bases between. The CDR3 coding sequence is TGTGCCAGCAATCACCAGGACAGACCCTACGAGCAGTACTTC. It codes for CASNHQDRPYEQYF.

This clonotype was seen a handful of times. The V call is TRBV10-3, the J call TRBJ2-7; 7 bases are a match to TRBD2. Looked up from germline, CDR1 is ENHRY and CDR2 is SYGVKD. The CDR3 has 19 amino acids. Losses at the gene ends were 2 bases for V and 5 bases for J; bases not matched to a gene: 21. The CDR3 sequence is CAISEPEGLGGLSYDEQYF. The CDR3 DNA is TGTGCCATCAGTGAGCCGGAGGGTCTCGGGGGGTTGTCGTATGACGAGCAGTACTTC.

The chain carries TRBV5-1 and TRBJ1-2; 7 nucleotides match TRBD1. The V segment lost 4 bases and the J segment 4 bases; nucleotides outside the gene matches: 10. This CDR3 has 15 amino acids. Germline values: CDR1 SGHRS, CDR2 YFSETQ. CDR3 sequence reads: CASSQDRQGIYGYTF. CDR3 DNA: TGCGCCAGCAGCCAAGATCGACAGGGCATCTATGGCTACACCTTC. The full variable domain, rest sourced from reference TRBV5-1 and TRBJ1-2, is KAGVTQTPRYLIKTRGQQVTLSCSPISGHRSVSWYQQTPGQGLQFLFEYFSETQRNKGNFPGRFSGRQFSNSRSEMNVSTLELGDSALYLCASSQDRQGIYGYTFGSGTRLTVV.

The sample holds a few counts of this clonotype. This CDR3 is CASSPPVWDTQYF. CDR3 in DNA: TGTGCCAGCTCACCACCAGTATGGGATACGCAGTATTTT. The chain joins TRBV18 to TRBJ2-3, with D uncertain. Germline CDR1 reads KGHSH; CDR2 reads LQKENI. V lost 0 bases and J lost 6, with 7 bases in between. This CDR3 has 13 amino acids.

This sequence joins TRBV27 and TRBJ2-5; D is possibly TRBD2 (6 bases). Germline values: CDR1 MNHEY, CDR2 SMNVEV (reference sequence). V lost 3 bases and J 11 bases, leaving 19 bases between the germline ends. The CDR3 contains 14 residues. CDR3 DNA sequence: TGTGCCAGCAGTTTGGAGGGCCCTTTAGTAGAGCAGTACTTC. Its translation is CASSLEGPLVEQYF.

V and J are TRBV20-1 and TRBJ2-3; either TRBD1 or TRBD2 may fit D (5 bases each). Per germline, CDR1 DFQATT and CDR2 SNEGSKA (reference sequence). This CDR3 is 15 amino acids long. Trimming took 0 bases from V and 5 from J, leaving 15 bases between them. This CDR3 is CSARDHGGPRDTQYF. In DNA form, the CDR3 reads TGCAGTGCTAGAGATCATGGGGGACCGAGAGATACGCAGTATTTT.

The V and J genes are TRBV6-2 or TRBV6-3 and TRBJ1-1, with no clear D. This CDR3 region has 14 residues. The germline CDR1 and CDR2 sequences are MNHEY and SVGEGT. The V gene lost 2 bases and the J gene lost 0 bases, with 7 bases spanning the gap. The CDR3 DNA is TGTGCCAGCAGTTACCAGGCCATGAACACTGAAGCTTTCTTT. Protein sequence: CASSYQAMNTEAFF.

The sample holds many counts of this clonotype. This chain joins TRBV28 and TRBJ2-3; D gene uncertain. Germline V gene sequence: CDR1 MDHEN, CDR2 SYDVKM. This CDR3 contains 15 residues. Trimming took off 2 bases at V and 0 bases at J, with 9 bases between the two ends. CDR3: CASSLLAESTDTQYF. As DNA, the CDR3 is TGTGCCAGCAGTTTACTCGCGGAGAGCACAGATACGCAGTATTTT. The whole variable domain, remainder taken from reference TRBV28 and TRBJ2-3, is DVKVTQSSRYLVKRTGEKVFLECVQDMDHENMFWYRQDPGLGLRLIYFSYDVKMKEKGDIPEGYSVSREKKERFSLILESASTNQTSMYLCASSLLAESTDTQYFGPGTRLTVL.

The rearrangement joins TRBV6-2 or TRBV6-3 to TRBJ2-1; the D gene is possibly TRBD2 (6 bases). Germline V gene lookup returns CDR1 MNHEY and CDR2 SVGEGT. The CDR3 sequence is 16 residues long. Trimming took off 2 bases at V and 4 bases at J, with 15 bases between the two ends. Written as DNA, the CDR3 is TGTGCCAGCAGTTACGAGCCGGGGGACTTTTACAATGAGCAGTTCTTC. It translates to CASSYEPGDFYNEQFF.

This chain uses TRBV6-5 with TRBJ2-5; possible D gene TRBD2, 5 bases. The CDR3 sequence is 15 residues long. The germline V and J ends were trimmed by 0 bases and 5 bases, with 13 bases remaining between them. CDR1 and CDR2 from the germline V gene are MNHEY and SVGAGI. CDR3 residues: CASSYSFPPGETQYF. CDR3 DNA sequence: TGTGCCAGCAGTTACTCATTCCCTCCGGGGGAGACCCAGTACTTC.

The J gene is TRBJ1-2, the V gene TRBV6-2 or TRBV6-3; 9 bases map to TRBD1. This CDR3 has 13 residues. Germline CDR1 reads MNHEY; CDR2 reads SVGEGT. With 0 bases clipped from V and 12 bases from J, the junction kept 5 bases outside the gene matches. Here the CDR3 DNA reads TGTGCCAGCAGTTACTCTTTGGACAGGGGACACACCTTC. It encodes CASSYSLDRGHTF.

The table lists this clonotype with a few counts. The chain recombines TRBV12-3 or TRBV12-4 with TRBJ1-1; tentatively, D is TRBD1 (6 bases). This CDR3 has 17 residues. Trimming removed 5 bases from V and 0 bases from J, with 19 bases in between. The CDR3 spells CASSPAGTSFMNTEAFF. For the CDR3, the DNA is TGTGCCAGCAGTCCAGCCGGGACAAGCTTCATGAACACTGAAGCTTTCTTT.

This clonotype occurred a few times. This chain joins TRBV7-3 and TRBJ2-5, with TRBD1 matching 7 bases. Trimming removed 2 bases from V and 2 bases from J; junction bases left unmatched: 11. This CDR3 comprises 17 residues. Germline CDR1 is SGHTA and CDR2 is FQGTGA. The CDR3 sequence is CASSLLAPDREQETQYF. CDR3 bases: TGTGCCAGCAGCTTATTAGCCCCAGACAGGGAACAAGAGACCCAGTACTTC.